The 26 T cell receptor beta chains presented below share a single source sample, sequenced in a study of tumor and adjacent non-tumor tissue in lung cancer. Three rounds of nested PCR, following a modified ARM-PCR protocol, produced the TCRbeta library. In TCRdb, the multiplex PCR reads were re-called with MiXCR into one record per CDR3 protein. This table has about 50,000 distinct CDR3 sequences, roughly 69% appearing once. RNA was extracted from bulk tissue without any cell sorting. The normal lung tissue was taken more than 3 cm from the tumor edge. The source material was distant non-tumor lung tissue. All receptors come from a woman between 55 and 75 years old with non-small cell lung cancer.

As regards this clonotype: One junction end does not reproduce the germline sequence, and a read error may be involved. V usage is TRBV11-2 and J usage is TRBJ2-5, with D possibly TRBD1 on 6 matching bases. CDR1 and CDR2 from the germline V gene are SGHAT and FQNNGV. CDR3 length: 14 residues. The DNA for the CDR3 is TGTGCGAGCAGTCCACAGGGCGGTCAAGAGGCCCGGTACTTC. Protein product: CASSPQGGQEARYF.

A word on this clonotype: The junction departs from germline at one end; a sequencing error may be responsible. This chain uses TRBV6-2 or TRBV6-3 with TRBJ2-1; weak D call: TRBD2 (5 bases). Per germline, CDR1 MNHEY and CDR2 SVGEGT. This CDR3 is built from 12 residues. The CDR3 DNA reads TGTGTCAGCAGATATAATGGACTTGAGCAGTTCTTC. Translated: CVSRYNGLEQFF.

This clonotype was seen repeatedly, ten times or more. The chain couples TRBV5-1 to TRBJ1-4; a weak D match, TRBD1 (5 bases). From germline, CDR1 is SGHRS and CDR2 YFSETQ. V was clipped by 0 bases and J by 0 bases, with 15 bases between them. The CDR3 is 18 amino acids. For the CDR3, the DNA is TGCGCCAGCAGCTTGGAAATGGGGCCCTTTGCAACTAATGAAAAACTGTTTTTT. This translates into CASSLEMGPFATNEKLFF. The full variable domain, its missing parts supplied by reference TRBV5-1 and TRBJ1-4, is KAGVTQTPRYLIKTRGQQVTLSCSPISGHRSVSWYQQTPGQGLQFLFEYFSETQRNKGNFPGRFSGRQFSNSRSEMNVSTLELGDSALYLCASSLEMGPFATNEKLFFGSGTQLSVL.

This clonotype was recorded many times. The chain uses TRBV10-3 and TRBJ2-7; no firm D call. Deletions cut 2 bases from V and 6 bases from J, with 8 bases between. CDR1 and CDR2 from the germline V gene are ENHRY and SYGVKD. This CDR3 contains 12 residues. CDR3 DNA: TGTGCCATCAGTGAGGGCCCCCCCGAGCAGTACTTC. It translates to CAISEGPPEQYF.

Comment on this clonotype: This CDR3 fails to terminate in the conserved phenylalanine or tryptophan, so it likely reflects a read error. The rearrangement uses TRBV4-3 and TRBJ1-3, with 8 bases lining up with TRBD1. The V gene's germline CDR1 is LGHNA and CDR2 YSLEER. Trimming cost V 3 bases and J 10 bases; bases outside gene matches: 8. CDR3 length equals 14 residues. CDR3 DNA sequence: TGCGCCAGCAGCCACGTGGGACAGGACAATACCATATATTCT. Amino acid sequence: CASSHVGQDNTIYS.

Details on this clonotype: Sequence at one end of the junction differs from germline and may be a read error. V gene TRBV6-1 combines with J gene TRBJ2-7; D may be TRBD1 (5 bases). CDR1 MNHNS and CDR2 SASEGT come from the germline V gene. The CDR3 length is 15 residues. The CDR3 protein is CDSSLLGQGFDEQYF. In DNA form, the CDR3 reads TGTGACAGCAGCCTACTTGGGCAGGGATTCGACGAGCAGTACTTC.

On this clonotype: The junction differs from germline at one of its ends, possibly a read error. The chain is built from TRBV12-3 or TRBV12-4 and TRBJ2-7, with 10 nucleotides matching TRBD2. This CDR3 is 15 amino acids long. CDR3 loop: CASSFLLAGDYEQYF. DNA of the CDR3: TGTGCCAGCAGTTTCCTCCTAGCGGGGGACTACGAACAGTACTTC.

This clonotype is a singleton in its sample. Mismatch with germline at one junction end may stem from a read error. The V gene is TRBV4-1, the J gene TRBJ1-2; 8 bases are shared with TRBD1. CDR1 is MGHRA and CDR2 is YSYEKL in the germline V gene. This CDR3 contains 18 residues. CDR3 coding DNA: TGCACCAGCACCCTAAAGACCCCCACGACAGGGGAGGTCTATGACTACACCTTC. It translates to CTSTLKTPTTGEVYDYTF.

This clonotype has just a few counts. The rearrangement uses TRBV7-3 and TRBJ2-1; D not certain. This CDR3 is built from 15 residues. V lost 2 bases to trimming and J lost 0 bases, with 8 bases between them. Germline V CDR1 and CDR2: SGHTA, FQGTGA. Here the CDR3 reads CASSLFRDSYNEQFF. Here the CDR3 DNA reads TGTGCCAGCAGCTTATTCCGAGACTCCTACAATGAGCAGTTCTTC.

As to this clonotype: The junction does not match germline at one end; this may be a read error. The chain employs TRBV10-3 and TRBJ1-3; possible D gene TRBD1, 5 bases. CDR1 and CDR2 from the germline V gene are ENHRY and SYGVKD. The CDR3 spans 16 residues. The CDR3 sequence is CAIRGADWSYGITIYF. Here the CDR3 DNA reads TGTGCCATCAGAGGGGCTGATTGGAGCTATGGAATCACCATATATTTT.

The chain links TRBV6-1 to TRBJ1-1; a possible D gene is TRBD1 (6 bases). Germline lookup yields CDR1 MNHNS and CDR2 SASEGT. The V gene lost 7 bases and the J gene lost 5 bases, with 14 bases spanning the gap. CDR3 length: 13 amino acids. The CDR3 is CASNYRVTTEAFF. The CDR3 DNA sequence: TGTGCCAGCAATTACAGGGTGACTACTGAAGCTTTCTTT.

For this clonotype: This may be a read error: a much more frequent sequence differs by one nucleotide. The J gene is TRBJ1-2, the V gene TRBV28, with D maybe TRBD1 (5 bases). The CDR3 sequence is 12 residues long. CDR1 is MDHEN and CDR2 is SYDVKM in the germline V gene. Here the CDR3 reads CASSLGRRGYIF. The CDR3 DNA is TGTGCCAGCAGTCTCGGTAGGAGGGGCTACATCTTC.

Concerning this clonotype itself: At one end the junction does not follow the germline gene, possibly because of a read error. The chain joins TRBV4-2 to TRBJ1-6; possible D gene TRBD1, 6 bases. This CDR3 comprises 14 residues. Germline V CDR1 and CDR2: LGHNA, YNFKEQ. This CDR3 reads CASSPTGTYSPLHF. CDR3 nucleotide sequence: TGTGCCAGCAGCCCGACAGGCACCTATTCGCCCCTCCACTTT.

CDR3 nucleotides: TGTGCCAGCAGCCCGCGACTAGCTATCGAACAGTACTTC. Translating gives CASSPRLAIEQYF. The V and J genes are TRBV11-3 and TRBJ2-7; 7 bases match TRBD2. Germline V gives CDR1 SGHNT, CDR2 YENEEA. V lost 5 bases, J lost 10 bases, and 11 bases stayed unmatched. CDR3 length: 13 residues.

V usage is TRBV29-1 and J usage is TRBJ1-2; 11 bases fit TRBD1. The CDR3 length is 13 residues. Germline CDR1 and CDR2: SQVTM and ANQGSEA. The CDR3 nucleotides are TGCATCTCTCCGGGACAGGGGGGTTATGGCTACACCTTC. Amino acid sequence: CISPGQGGYGYTF.

The count of this clonotype is one. The junction differs from germline at one of its ends, possibly a read error. This chain links TRBV5-1 with TRBJ2-1, with D possibly being TRBD2 (5 bases). The CDR3 sequence is 16 residues long. Germline V gene data show CDR1 as SGHRS and CDR2 as YFSETQ. In nucleotides, the CDR3 is TGCACCAGCAGCTCATTATTAGTGGGAGTTGATAATGAGCAGTTCTTC. It translates to CTSSSLLVGVDNEQFF.

As to this clonotype: A read error may produce the germline difference seen at one junction end. The V and J genes are TRBV29-1 and TRBJ2-3; no reliable D call. CDR1 is SQVTM, CDR2 ANQGSEA, per germline. The CDR3 is 10 residues long. This CDR3 is CSVNTDMQYF. As DNA, the CDR3 is TGCAGCGTTAACACAGATATGCAGTATTTT.

For this clonotype: An end of the junction differs from the germline gene, which may be a read error. The rearrangement uses TRBV4-3 and TRBJ2-2, with 8 bases identical to TRBD1. This CDR3 is built from 17 residues. Germline loops: CDR1 LGHNA, CDR2 YSLEER. The DNA for the CDR3 is TGCGCCAGCTGCCAAGGGACAGGAGGGTTGAACACCCGGGAGCTGTTTTTT. Translation: CASCQGTGGLNTRELFF.

As for this clonotype: The CDR3 ends on some other residue instead of the conserved phenylalanine or tryptophan, so this is likely a read error. The genes are TRBV6-2 or TRBV6-3 and TRBJ2-4; D unclear. The CDR3 length is 13 residues. The V end was cut by 2 bases, the J end by 5 bases, with 7 bases between. CDR1 and CDR2 (germline): MNHEY, SVGEGT. In nucleotides, the CDR3 is TGTGCCAGCAGTTACAATGTTCAAAACATTCAGTACTCC. It is translated as CASSYNVQNIQYS.

As regards this clonotype: The germline gene is not matched at one end of the junction; a read error may be the cause. Written as DNA, the CDR3 is TGCGCCAGGAGCCAAGGGACCAGCGGAACCTACGAGCAGTACTTC. This gives the protein CARSQGTSGTYEQYF. V is TRBV4-3 and J is TRBJ2-7; D possibly matches TRBD1 or TRBD2 (5 bases each). This CDR3 comprises 15 residues. Germline V gene data show CDR1 as LGHNA and CDR2 as YSLEER.

This clonotype was seen a single time. One end of the junction is discordant with germline, which a read error may explain. This chain uses TRBV12-3 or TRBV12-4 with TRBJ2-4, with D tentatively TRBD1 (6 bases). The CDR3 totals 15 residues. CDR3 region: CPSSATGSGKNIEYF. The CDR3 DNA reads as TGTCCCAGCAGTGCAACAGGGAGTGGCAAAAACATAGAGTACTTC.

There are many counts of this clonotype. The rearrangement links TRBV5-1 to TRBJ2-2; maybe TRBD2 (6 bases). With 0 bases removed from V and 6 bases from J, the gap between germline ends came to 15 bases. The CDR3 covers 16 residues. Germline V CDR1 and CDR2: SGHRS, YFSETQ. CDR3 sequence (DNA): TGCGCCAGCAGCTTGGGACACGGCGGGGATCCCGGGGAGCTGTTTTTT. This sequence encodes CASSLGHGGDPGELFF.

In its sample, this clonotype ranks as medium-sized. This chain links TRBV7-8 with TRBJ2-3, with TRBD2 identical over 11 bases. Germline CDR1 is SGHVS and CDR2 is FQNEAQ. The length of the CDR3 is 16 residues. Losses at the gene ends were 5 bases for V and 8 bases for J; bases not matched to a gene: 12. As DNA, the CDR3 is TGTGCCAGCAGCGAACTAGCGGGGGCTTCACCCGGTACGCAGTATTTT. Its protein is CASSELAGASPGTQYF. The entire variable domain, with the rest obtained from reference TRBV7-8 and TRBJ2-3, is as follows: GAGVSQSPRYKVAKRGQDVALRCDPISGHVSLFWYQQALGQGPEFLTYFQNEAQLDKSGLPSDRFFAERPEGSVSTLKIQRTQQEDSAVYLCASSELAGASPGTQYFGPGTRLTVL.

On this clonotype itself: One junction end does not reproduce the germline sequence, and a read error may be involved. V usage is TRBV20-1 and J usage is TRBJ2-2; tentative D call: TRBD2 (5 bases). Germline V CDR1 and CDR2: DFQATT, SNEGSKA (reference sequence). CDR3 length equals 12 residues. CDR3 protein: CSARNSTGELFF. The CDR3 DNA reads as TGCAGTGCTAGGAACTCCACCGGGGAGTTGTTTTTT.

A remark on this clonotype: The conserved phenylalanine or tryptophan is not found at the CDR3 terminus, so this likely reflects a read error. The DNA is omitted, as the CDR3 cannot be located on it reliably, and the CDR3 follows TCRdb's listing. This chain joins TRBV6-6 and TRBJ2-1; TRBD2 is the table's D call, not checked against the DNA. The CDR3 numbers 11 amino acids, ends counted. Germline V gene sequence: CDR1 MNHNY, CDR2 SVGAGI (reference sequence). The CDR3 sequence: CASRGGNERFL.

About this clonotype: Here the CDR3 omits its conserved ending phenylalanine or tryptophan, so a read error is the likely source. The chain recombines TRBV6-5 with TRBJ2-5; D tentatively fits TRBD1 or TRBD2 (5 bases each). Looked up from germline, CDR1 is MNHEY and CDR2 is SVGAGI. The CDR3 runs 14 residues. The CDR3: CASSAQGEEETQYP. CDR3 DNA: TGTGCTAGCAGTGCCCAGGGAGAGGAAGAGACCCAGTACCCC.